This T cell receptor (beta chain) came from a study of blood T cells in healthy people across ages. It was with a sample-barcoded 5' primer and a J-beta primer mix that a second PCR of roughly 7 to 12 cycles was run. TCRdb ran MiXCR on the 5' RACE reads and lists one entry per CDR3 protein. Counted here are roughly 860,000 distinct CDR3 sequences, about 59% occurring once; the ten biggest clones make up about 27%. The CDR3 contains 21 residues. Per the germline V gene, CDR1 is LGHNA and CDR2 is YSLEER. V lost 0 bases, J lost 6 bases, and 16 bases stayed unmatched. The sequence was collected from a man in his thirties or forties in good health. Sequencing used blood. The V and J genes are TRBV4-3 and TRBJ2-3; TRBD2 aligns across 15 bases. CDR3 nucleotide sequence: TGCGCCAGCAGCCAAGAATTTTTACCGGGACTAGCGGGGGGCATGAGGGATACGCAGTATTTT. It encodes CASSQEFLPGLAGGMRDTQYF.